The clone carrying this T cell receptor (beta chain) was observed a few times. The data were taken from a study of blood T cells in healthy people across ages. The length of the CDR3 is 17 residues. Looked up from germline, CDR1 is KGHSH and CDR2 is LQKENI. V gave up 6 bases and J gave up 0 bases, with 18 bases separating them. Together with a sample-barcoded 5' primer, a J-beta primer mix was included in a second PCR lasting roughly 6 to 12 cycles. TCRdb redid the calling of the 5' RACE reads with MiXCR, one entry per CDR3 protein. The table lists 780,000 or so distinct CDR3 sequences, 53% of them singletons.

Sequenced input: blood. The chain links TRBV18 to TRBJ2-4, with D maybe TRBD1 (5 bases). The clonotype originates from an elderly man in good health. Here the CDR3 DNA reads TGTGCCAGCTCTCCTTCCAGGGCGCTTCTAGCCAAAAACATTCAGTACTTC. It encodes CASSPSRALLAKNIQYF.